A single sample is the source of the 20 T cell receptor beta chains below, sequenced in a study of T cell responses to AZD1222 COVID-19 vaccine. Assay used: immunoSEQ multiplex PCR; TCRdb lists only in-frame clones, some missing. In the table there are around 100,000 clones, around 96% of which are singletons. This specimen consisted of peripheral blood, obtained on day 0 of AZD1222 vaccination. The receptors stem from an adult in good health.

The chain is built from TRBV18 and TRBJ1-2, with D perhaps TRBD1 (6 bases). Between the trimmed V and J ends, which lost 3 bases and 1 base, there was a span of 18 bases. Germline V lookup: CDR1 KGHSH, CDR2 LQKENI. The CDR3 is 17 residues long. CDR3 nucleotide sequence: TGTGCCAGCTCACCGGGGGGTAGACAGGAAATTAACTATGGCTACACCTTC. This encodes CASSPGGRQEINYGYTF.

J is TRBJ1-2 and V is TRBV6-6, with TRBD1 matching 7 bases. J lost 6 bases, V lost 8 bases, and 12 bases had no gene match. The CDR3 is 14 residues long. Germline lookup yields CDR1 MNHNY and CDR2 SVGAGI (reference sequence). DNA for the CDR3: TGTGCCAGCGTACAACAGGGGAGTGGGGATGGCTACACCTTC. This codes for CASVQQGSGDGYTF.

The chain employs TRBV11-2 and TRBJ1-3; the D gene is possibly TRBD1 (5 bases). V was trimmed by 4 bases and J by 0 bases, leaving 19 bases between them. Germline-derived CDR1 and CDR2 are SGHAT and FQNNGV. The CDR3 covers 18 residues. CDR3 in amino acids: CASSSVGRFRDSGNTIYF. The CDR3 DNA sequence: TGTGCCAGCAGCTCCGTGGGGCGGTTCAGAGACTCTGGAAACACCATATATTTT.

J is TRBJ2-2 and V is TRBV28; D gene uncertain. V gave up 3 bases and J gave up 4 bases, with 3 bases separating them. This CDR3 contains 12 residues. Germline V gives CDR1 MDHEN, CDR2 SYDVKM. CDR3 nucleotides: TGTGCCAGCAGTTTGGGCACCGGGGAGCTGTTTTTT. This translates into CASSLGTGELFF.

The CDR3 DNA reads TGTGCCAGCAGCTTTGAGGGCTCCCGCATGAACACTGAAGCTTTCTTT. It yields the protein CASSFEGSRMNTEAFF. The chain links TRBV11-3 to TRBJ1-1; D not certain. Germline V gene data show CDR1 as SGHNT and CDR2 as YENEEA. V was pared by 3 bases and J by 0 bases, with 14 bases between. The CDR3 sequence is 16 residues long.

V is TRBV19 and J is TRBJ2-1, with D uncertain. V was pared by 0 bases and J by 7 bases, with 7 bases between. CDR1 and CDR2 from the germline V gene are LNHDA and SQIVND (reference sequence). The CDR3 is made up of 13 amino acids. Here the CDR3 reads CASSIDQRNEQFF. The CDR3, as DNA: TGTGCCAGTAGTATAGATCAACGGAATGAGCAGTTCTTC. Based on the CDR3 plus reference TRBV19 and TRBJ2-1, the full variable domain is DGGITQSPKYLFRKEGQNVTLSCEQNLNHDAMYWYRQDPGQGLRLIYYSQIVNDFQKGDIAEGYSVSREKKESFPLTVTSAQKNPTAFYLCASSIDQRNEQFFGPGTRLTVL.

The chain uses TRBV11-3 and TRBJ2-7; either TRBD1 or TRBD2 may fit D (6 bases each). The CDR3 length is 14 residues. Trimming removed 11 bases at V and 3 bases at J, with 20 bases between. The germline CDR1 and CDR2 sequences are SGHNT and YENEEA. For the CDR3, the DNA is TGTGCCCTGGGGGGCTTAAGTCCCATCTACGAGCAGTACTTC. As protein: CALGGLSPIYEQYF. The full variable domain, with the rest looked up from reference TRBV11-3 and TRBJ2-7, is EAGVVQSPRYKIIEKKQPVAFWCNPISGHNTLYWYLQNLGQGPELLIRYENEEAVDDSQLPKDRFSAERLKGVDSTLKIQPAELGDSAVYLCALGGLSPIYEQYFGPGTRLTVT.

The genes are TRBV28 and TRBJ1-6; D remains unclear. The germline gives CDR1 MDHEN, CDR2 SYDVKM. V dropped 6 bases and J dropped 12 bases, with 12 bases sitting between them. The CDR3 length is 12 residues. CDR3: CASRPLGLPLHF. The CDR3 coding sequence is TGTGCCAGCAGGCCCCTCGGATTACCCCTCCACTTT.

This clone was observed a single time. The chain employs TRBV7-3 and TRBJ1-2; no firm D call. In germline, CDR1 is SGHTA, CDR2 FQGTGA. V was cut by 2 bases and J by 4 bases, with 11 bases left in between. The CDR3 is 14 amino acids. The CDR3 nucleotides read TGTGCCAGCAGCTTAGCAGGTTCGAGCTATGGCTACACCTTC. It is translated as CASSLAGSSYGYTF. The full variable domain, in which reference TRBV7-3 and TRBJ1-2 provide the parts outside the CDR3, is GAGVSQTPSNKVTEKGKYVELRCDPISGHTALYWYRQSLGQGPEFLIYFQGTGAADDSGLPNDRFFAVRPEGSVSTLKIQRTERGDSAVYLCASSLAGSSYGYTFGSGTRLTVV.

J is TRBJ1-2 and V is TRBV6-1; D uncertain. Trimming cost V 1 base and J 4 bases, with 16 bases left between them. Germline values: CDR1 MNHNS, CDR2 SASEGT. This CDR3 comprises 16 residues. CDR3 sequence: CASSEGAVPSGYGYTF. The CDR3, as DNA: TGTGCCAGCAGTGAAGGCGCAGTCCCCTCAGGCTATGGCTACACCTTC.

V usage is TRBV9 and J usage is TRBJ2-3; TRBD2 aligns across 8 bases. The ends lost 4 bases at V and 8 bases at J; junction bases unmatched: 15. CDR1 and CDR2 from the germline V gene are SGDLS and YYNGEE. The CDR3 is 16 residues long. The CDR3 loop is CASSPTGTSKAGTQYF. CDR3 sequence (DNA): TGTGCCAGCAGCCCTACCGGGACTAGTAAGGCGGGTACGCAGTATTTT.

CDR3 DNA: TGCAGTGCCCGGGCGGATACGCAGTATTTT. Its protein is CSARADTQYF. The chain carries TRBV20-1 and TRBJ2-3; D uncertain. V was shortened by 6 bases and J by 6 bases, with 7 bases between the two germline ends. The germline CDR1 and CDR2 sequences are DFQATT and SNEGSKA (reference sequence). The CDR3 is 10 amino acids.

The gene calls are TRBV5-4 and TRBJ2-2; D remains ambiguous. V shed 0 bases and J shed 8 bases, with 5 bases lying between them. The CDR3 is made up of 12 amino acids. Germline-derived CDR1 and CDR2 are SGHNT and YYREEE (reference sequence). CDR3 in DNA: TGTGCCAGCAGCTTGGGGCAGGGGGAGCTGTTTTTT. Its translation is CASSLGQGELFF.

V gene TRBV5-4 combines with J gene TRBJ1-1; weak D call: TRBD1 (6 bases). V dropped 4 bases and J dropped 4 bases, with 20 bases sitting between them. This CDR3 is 16 amino acids long. Germline V gene data show CDR1 as SGHNT and CDR2 as YYREEE (reference sequence). CDR3 bases: TGTGCCAGCAGCCCTTCTGTGGGGGCGATGGGCACTGAAGCTTTCTTT. Translated, it gives CASSPSVGAMGTEAFF.

This clone has a single count. The rearrangement uses TRBV5-1 and TRBJ2-5; the match to TRBD2 covers 12 bases. The CDR3 extends over 15 amino acids. V lost 4 bases and J lost 5; bases outside the gene matches: 6. Germline CDR1 SGHRS, CDR2 YFSETQ. DNA for the CDR3: TGCGCCAGCAGCGGAGGACTAGCGGGGTCCGAGACCCAGTACTTC. Translating it yields CASSGGLAGSETQYF.

The chain combines TRBV23-1 with TRBJ2-1, with TRBD1 matching over 7 bases. TRBV23-1 is assigned to the ORF class and has an uncertain function. V shed 3 bases and J 1 base; nucleotides not matched to a gene: 12. The CDR3 is made up of 18 amino acids. The CDR3 spells CASSQFPSTGISYNEQFF. The CDR3 bases are TGCGCCAGCAGTCAGTTCCCTTCGACAGGGATTTCCTACAATGAGCAGTTCTTC.

The chain joins TRBV9 to TRBJ2-5; D may correspond to TRBD1 or TRBD2 (6 bases each). The CDR3 length is 15 residues. With 4 bases removed from V and 9 bases from J, the gap between germline ends came to 22 bases. Germline values: CDR1 SGDLS, CDR2 YYNGEE. CDR3 residues: CASSPWDTGSGAQYF. The CDR3 DNA reads TGTGCCAGCAGCCCATGGGACACTGGTTCGGGGGCCCAGTACTTC.

The rearrangement uses TRBV30 and TRBJ1-1; TRBD1 aligns across 12 bases. Germline V CDR1 and CDR2: GTSNPN, SVGIG (reference sequence). J was trimmed by 4 bases and V by 3 bases; bases with no gene match: 9. The CDR3 has 16 residues. CDR3 in amino acids: CAWRTGTGGGGTEAFF. In DNA form, the CDR3 reads TGTGCCTGGAGGACCGGGACAGGGGGCGGGGGCACTGAAGCTTTCTTT.

Only a few counts were recorded for this clone. The genes are TRBV5-1 and TRBJ1-1; 7 bases map to TRBD1. Trimming took 3 bases from V and 7 from J; bases not matched to a gene: 9. Germline lookup yields CDR1 SGHRS and CDR2 YFSETQ. This CDR3 comprises 14 residues. The CDR3 here is CASSSGTVYVEAFF. The CDR3 region has the DNA TGCGCCAGCAGCTCCGGGACAGTATATGTTGAAGCTTTCTTT. Looking up the rest from reference TRBV5-1 and TRBJ1-1 gives the full variable domain: KAGVTQTPRYLIKTRGQQVTLSCSPISGHRSVSWYQQTPGQGLQFLFEYFSETQRNKGNFPGRFSGRQFSNSRSEMNVSTLELGDSALYLCASSSGTVYVEAFFGQGTRLTVV.

The gene calls are TRBV5-4 and TRBJ2-1; D is possibly TRBD2 (6 bases). In germline, CDR1 is SGHNT, CDR2 YYREEE (reference sequence). Trimming removed 3 bases at V and 2 bases at J, with 12 bases between. The CDR3 length is 15 residues. The CDR3 sequence is CASSSAGRPYNEQFF. In nucleotides, the CDR3 is TGTGCCAGCAGCTCAGCGGGCCGACCCTACAATGAGCAGTTCTTC.